These T cell receptor beta chains were read from a single sample in a study of cytomegalovirus exposure and HLA in healthy donors. The protocol was immunoSEQ multiplex PCR, while the TCRdb copy is restricted to in-frame clones and leaves out a portion. The data contain around 130,000 clones, roughly 75% of them seen just once; the ten biggest clones take up approximately 5%. The source material was PBMCs. Receptors originate from a man aged 25-40 years in good health and CMV-seronegative. The CDR3 runs from the conserved cysteine through the conserved F or W. The D gene is left open where the match is weak. For some rows the clone size is stated as once, few or many, or as a class when expanded; others skip it.

TRBJ2-3,.,TRBD1,TRBV30,CAWEGTETDTQYF,TGTGCCTGGGAAGGGACAGAGACAGATACGCAGTATTTT
TRBJ1-1,.,TRBD1,TRBV5-1,CASSLDGRQGKGTEAFF,TGCGCCAGCAGCTTGGATGGTCGACAGGGAAAAGGGACTGAAGCTTTCTTT
TRBJ2-5,.,TRBD2,TRBV6-6,CASSRTGTMGETQYF,TGTGCCAGCAGCCGCACCGGGACTATGGGCGAGACCCAGTACTTC
TRBJ2-7,.,.,TRBV19,CASSRTPPYEQYF,TGTGCCAGTAGTAGGACACCCCCCTACGAGCAGTACTTC
TRBJ1-1,.,.,TRBV27,CASSQGIEAFF,TGTGCCAGCAGCCAGGGAATTGAAGCTTTCTTT
TRBJ2-7,few,.,TRBV5-4,CASSLGTFEQYF,TGTGCCAGCAGCCTGGGGACATTCGAGCAGTACTTC
TRBJ2-5,.,.,TRBV18,CASSPGTGAGETQYF,TGTGCCAGCTCACCAGGAACAGGGGCGGGGGAGACCCAGTACTTC
TRBJ2-5,once,.,TRBV5-6,CASSLPQGGETQYF,TGTGCCAGCAGCTTGCCGCAGGGTGGGGAGACCCAGTACTTC
TRBJ2-3,.,.,TRBV11-2,CASTPGLTDTQYF,TGTGCCAGCACCCCAGGCCTCACAGATACGCAGTATTTT
TRBJ1-2,.,TRBD1,TRBV6-1,CASNGQVYGYTF,TGTGCCAGCAATGGACAGGTTTATGGCTACACCTTC
TRBJ1-1,few,.,TRBV7-9,CASSLGLRGWTEAFF,TGTGCCAGCAGCTTAGGCTTGCGGGGCTGGACTGAAGCTTTCTTT
TRBJ2-1,.,.,TRBV9,CASSGTYRRGNEQFF,TGTGCCAGCAGCGGGACATACCGAAGGGGCAATGAGCAGTTCTTC
TRBJ2-1,.,.,TRBV29-1,CSVLTGSSYNEQFF,TGCAGCGTCCTGACTGGGTCCTCCTACAATGAGCAGTTCTTC
TRBJ1-5,.,.,TRBV19,CASSILGQPQHF,TGTGCCAGTAGTATTCTGGGCCAGCCCCAGCATTTT
TRBJ2-7,.,.,TRBV11-2,CASSLAPAYEQYF,TGTGCCAGCAGCTTAGCCCCGGCCTACGAGCAGTACTTC
TRBJ2-7,.,TRBD2,TRBV7-7,CASSSGLALNYEQYF,TGTGCTAGCAGCTCCGGACTAGCGCTTAACTACGAGCAGTACTTC
TRBJ2-3,.,.,TRBV19,CASSARGRGSTDTQYF,TGTGCCAGTAGTGCCCGAGGAAGGGGGAGCACAGATACGCAGTATTTT
TRBJ1-1,.,TRBD1,TRBV5-6,CASSYSTGGRTEAFF,TGTGCCAGCAGCTACTCAACAGGGGGCAGGACTGAAGCTTTCTTT
TRBJ2-5,.,.,TRBV30,CAWSGQTSLETQYF,TGTGCCTGGAGTGGGCAGACTAGTCTAGAGACCCAGTACTTC
TRBJ2-2,.,TRBD1,TRBV14,CASSPTTGRGELFF,TGTGCCAGCAGCCCTACGACAGGGCGCGGGGAGCTGTTTTTT
TRBJ2-3,.,.,TRBV27,CASSSLRGRRDTQYF,TGTGCCAGCAGTTCACTACGGGGGAGGCGGGATACGCAGTATTTT
TRBJ2-1,.,.,TRBV6-5,CASSYGGGRNNEQFF,TGTGCCAGCAGTTACGGCGGGGGCCGTAACAATGAGCAGTTCTTC
TRBJ2-7,.,.,TRBV7-2,CASSIPGFHEQYF,TGTGCCAGCAGCATCCCAGGGTTCCACGAGCAGTACTTC
TRBJ2-1,few,TRBD1,TRBV11-1,CASSPGGSYNEQFF,TGTGCCAGCAGCCCAGGGGGTTCCTACAATGAGCAGTTCTTC
TRBJ1-1,.,.,TRBV9,CASSVGGGADEAFF,TGTGCCAGCAGCGTAGGGGGCGGGGCAGATGAAGCTTTCTTT
TRBJ2-2,.,.,TRBV11-2,CASRLLRNTGELFF,TGTGCCAGCAGACTGTTGCGGAACACCGGGGAGCTGTTTTTT
TRBJ2-7,.,TRBD2,TRBV5-5,CASSRLRTSGSNEQYF,TGTGCCAGCAGCCGGCTGAGGACTAGCGGGAGCAACGAGCAGTACTTC
TRBJ2-7,.,TRBD1,TRBV7-2,CASSSRTGPYEQYF,TGTGCCAGCAGCTCTAGGACAGGTCCCTACGAGCAGTACTTC
TRBJ1-4,.,TRBD1,TRBV7-8,CASTDRGNEKLFF,TGTGCCAGCACCGACAGGGGGAATGAAAAACTGTTTTTT
TRBJ1-2,.,.,TRBV7-2,CASSLNRNFYGYTF,TGTGCCAGCAGCTTAAACAGAAACTTCTATGGCTACACCTTC
TRBJ2-2,.,.,TRBV2,CASSEEGPGELFF,TGTGCCAGCAGTGAGGAGGGGCCCGGGGAGCTGTTTTTT
TRBJ1-5,.,.,TRBV28,CASSLQNNQPQHF,TGTGCCAGCAGTCTTCAGAACAATCAGCCCCAGCATTTT
TRBJ1-5,once,TRBD1,TRBV6-4,CASSSGTALNQPQHF,TGTGCCAGCAGTTCCGGGACAGCGCTCAATCAGCCCCAGCATTTT
TRBJ2-4,.,.,TRBV19,CASSIDGREGGQYF,TGTGCCAGTAGTATAGATGGAAGGGAGGGGGGTCAGTACTTC
TRBJ2-2,.,.,TRBV9,CASSVSSLATGELFF,TGTGCCAGCAGCGTCAGCAGTCTAGCGACCGGGGAGCTGTTTTTT
TRBJ2-1,.,TRBD1,TRBV29-1,CSVAGHRGRRNNEQFF,TGCAGCGTTGCCGGTCACAGGGGCAGAAGAAACAATGAGCAGTTCTTC
TRBJ1-4,few,TRBD1,TRBV5-1,CASSSGYGTGSEKLFF,TGCGCCAGCAGCTCGGGATATGGGACAGGGAGTGAAAAACTGTTTTTT
TRBJ2-7,.,.,TRBV2,CASSGDTSYEQYF,TGTGCCAGCAGTGGGGACACCTCCTACGAGCAGTACTTC
TRBJ1-2,.,TRBD1,TRBV5-8,CASSPGTGEYGYTF,TGTGCCAGCAGCCCCGGGACAGGGGAGTATGGCTACACCTTC
TRBJ2-1,.,.,TRBV7-8,CASSFDHTPYNEQFF,TGTGCCAGCAGCTTCGATCACACCCCCTACAATGAGCAGTTCTTC
TRBJ1-2,.,.,TRBV7-8,CASSVVGGPDGYTF,TGTGCCAGCAGCGTAGTGGGGGGGCCGGATGGCTACACCTTC
TRBJ2-3,.,.,TRBV7-3,CASSVVATSTDTQYF,TGTGCCAGCAGCGTTGTAGCGACTAGCACAGATACGCAGTATTTT
TRBJ1-1,few,TRBD1,TRBV2,CASSRTGGGTEAFF,TGTGCCAGCAGTCGGACAGGGGGTGGAACTGAAGCTTTCTTT
TRBJ2-5,.,TRBD2,TRBV28,CASSSPSGRARETQYF,TGTGCCAGCAGTTCACCGAGCGGGAGGGCTCGAGAGACCCAGTACTTC
TRBJ2-3,.,.,TRBV29-1,CSVLISAADTQYF,TGCAGCGTTTTGATTAGCGCCGCAGATACGCAGTATTTT
TRBJ1-5,.,.,TRBV30,CAWSKGLSSNQPQHF,TGTGCCTGGAGCAAGGGGTTATCGAGCAATCAGCCCCAGCATTTT
TRBJ2-5,.,TRBD2,TRBV19,CASRPLAEETQYF,TGTGCCAGTAGACCACTAGCGGAAGAGACCCAGTACTTC
TRBJ1-2,.,TRBD1,TRBV29-1,CSGSPGTGAPGTF,TGCAGCGGATCTCCCGGGACAGGGGCCCCCGGCACCTTC
TRBJ1-5,.,.,TRBV4-1,CASSQGPVGSNQPQHF,TGCGCCAGCAGCCAGGGCCCGGTAGGTAGCAATCAGCCCCAGCATTTT
TRBJ1-6,.,.,TRBV7-8,CASSLKGGTDSPLHF,TGTGCCAGCAGCTTAAAGGGCGGGACTGATTCACCCCTCCACTTT
TRBJ1-2,.,.,TRBV19,CASSISLEEVYGYTF,TGTGCCAGTAGTATAAGTCTCGAGGAGGTCTATGGCTACACCTTC
TRBJ2-2,.,TRBD2,TRBV6-6,CASSYPLAGSPGELFF,TGTGCCAGCAGTTACCCGCTAGCGGGATCTCCCGGGGAGCTGTTTTTT
TRBJ2-7,few,TRBD2,TRBV5-4,CASSLDTSGRNEQYF,TGTGCCAGCAGCTTGGATACTAGCGGGAGAAACGAGCAGTACTTC